This TCR beta chain was sequenced during a study of a mutant IDH1 vaccine in newly diagnosed glioma. Study background: Patients received vaccination from 4-6 weeks after radiotherapy alone, or with temozolomide cycles.

Overall study results and limits: Pseudoprogression apparently lacked any relation to changes in top peripheral T cell clonotypes.

Time point: week 11, during vaccination. In the vaccine, a single dose held 300 ug of the mutant IDH1 20-mer peptide, along with topical imiquimod. Donors' newly diagnosed IDH1-mutant WHO grade 3 or 4 astrocytomas lacked nuclear ATRX. In the case of this clone: Antigen: not known.

The V and J ends lost 11 bases and 3 bases respectively, with 13 bases between them. This CDR3 has 12 residues. CDR1 is ENHRY and CDR2 is SYGVKD in the germline V gene. Profiling relied on immunoSEQ multiplex PCR, and the TCRdb table lists in-frame clones only, not all of them. The profile shows tens of thousands of clones, over 70% of them singletons. The J gene is TRBJ2-5, the V gene TRBV10-3, with a tentative D call TRBD2 (5 bases). The clonotype comes from a man aged 50 to 59 with glioma. Sample: PBMCs, taken from a glioma patient whose treatment included an IDH1 peptide vaccine. The CDR3 DNA reads as TGTGCCTCCGGACGGGATAAAGAGACCCAGTACTTC. This gives the protein CASGRDKETQYF.